This is a list of T cell receptor beta chains from one sample in a study of blood T cell repertoires in COVID-19. Repertoires were generated with immunoSEQ multiplex PCR, while TCRdb's copy carries only in-frame clones and drops some. The data show around 50,000 clones, about 79% seen once. The sample consisted of peripheral blood. The origin of the receptors is an elderly man with COVID-19, enrolled during active disease. CDR3s leave out the opening cysteine and the closing phenylalanine or tryptophan. The D gene is left open where the match is weak. The size entry is marked missing in some rows and otherwise reads once, few, many or a size class.

abundance,j_gene,d_gene,v_gene,CDR3aa
-,TRBJ1-2,-,TRBV6-6,ASSRQVDNYGYT
-,TRBJ2-5,TRBD1,TRBV7-9,ASSLGTGQETQY
-,TRBJ1-5,TRBD1,TRBV7-9,ASSPGQGGSDQPQH
-,TRBJ1-2,-,TRBV30,AWSVELYLEVSALGYGYT
once,TRBJ1-2,-,TRBV5-4,ASSHRGTSLYGYT
-,TRBJ2-5,TRBD1,TRBV6-2/TRBV6-3,ASSLFGTDQETQY
-,TRBJ1-6,TRBD1,TRBV18,ASSPTQGDSPLH
-,TRBJ2-1,TRBD1,TRBV7-8,ASSRGQAMGNEQF
-,TRBJ1-1,TRBD1,TRBV18,ASSPNRGGVNTEAF
-,TRBJ1-2,-,TRBV28,ASSLADYGYT
-,TRBJ2-7,TRBD1,TRBV6-6,ASSSLGTGYEQY
-,TRBJ1-1,-,TRBV9,ASSVAGGGFGTEAF
-,TRBJ2-7,TRBD1,TRBV6-6,ASTATGIEQY
-,TRBJ2-2,-,TRBV21-1,ASSSLAQANTGELF
-,TRBJ1-1,TRBD1,TRBV7-9,ASSFRPGQVLGNTEAF
-,TRBJ1-4,TRBD1,TRBV6-6,ASSSTGTGGSEKLF
-,TRBJ2-1,TRBD2,TRBV6-6,ASSPTSAGGRWEQF
-,TRBJ1-1,-,TRBV3-1/TRBV3-2,ASSPQGGRTEAF
-,TRBJ1-2,-,TRBV18,ASSPAGSNYGYT
-,TRBJ1-5,TRBD1,TRBV13,ASRLGTDDQPQH
-,TRBJ1-1,TRBD1,TRBV24-1,ATSDGGQGATEAF
-,TRBJ1-6,-,TRBV20-1,SASGEGALH
-,TRBJ2-5,TRBD2,TRBV5-1,ASSFLAGAGETQY
-,TRBJ1-3,-,TRBV30,AWSVLGADSGNTIY
-,TRBJ1-5,-,TRBV5-5,ASSYDGDSNQPQH
-,TRBJ2-3,TRBD2,TRBV3-1/TRBV3-2,ASSQDGGGTPGARDTQY
few,TRBJ1-2,TRBD1,TRBV5-1,ASSLANWDRGFDGYT
once,TRBJ1-2,-,TRBV7-3,ASSSYTNYGYT
-,TRBJ1-1,TRBD1,TRBV6-5,ASSSGTAPKAEAF
-,TRBJ1-2,TRBD1,TRBV19,ASSSPGQGLGGYT
once,TRBJ2-2,-,TRBV6-5,ARGTGSNTGELF
-,TRBJ2-7,TRBD1,TRBV7-3,ASSPGTGASYEQY
-,TRBJ2-5,-,TRBV11-2,ASSLELGTTRAQETQY
-,TRBJ1-2,TRBD1,TRBV6-2/TRBV6-3,ASSYGQGAAGYT
-,TRBJ2-5,-,TRBV11-2,ASSSVETQY
-,TRBJ1-6,-,TRBV7-3,ASSPVGRNSPLH
-,TRBJ2-1,-,TRBV7-2,ASSSVNSARQF
-,TRBJ2-2,-,TRBV19,ASSSRWGDTGELF
-,TRBJ1-1,TRBD1,TRBV15,ATSIKWTGSEAF
few,TRBJ2-7,-,TRBV9,ASSVAAGRSYEQY
-,TRBJ2-7,-,TRBV20-1,SASRQTGSYEQY
-,TRBJ1-1,-,TRBV7-2,VSSSPRENTEAF
-,TRBJ2-2,TRBD1,TRBV7-9,ASSLDPRGTGYTGELF
-,TRBJ2-1,-,TRBV7-3,ASSLFPGGPNEQF
-,TRBJ1-1,-,TRBV18,ASSPRSGRGNTEAF
-,TRBJ1-1,-,TRBV7-8,ASRVQENTEAF
-,TRBJ1-2,TRBD1,TRBV28,ASSVTGGAEHGYT
-,TRBJ1-5,TRBD1,TRBV19,ASSMTGLDQPQH
-,TRBJ1-1,-,TRBV11-2,ASRATGINTEAF
-,TRBJ1-3,TRBD1,TRBV19,ASSQDRASGNTIY
-,TRBJ2-4,-,TRBV5-6,ASSGGALGRRIAKNIQY